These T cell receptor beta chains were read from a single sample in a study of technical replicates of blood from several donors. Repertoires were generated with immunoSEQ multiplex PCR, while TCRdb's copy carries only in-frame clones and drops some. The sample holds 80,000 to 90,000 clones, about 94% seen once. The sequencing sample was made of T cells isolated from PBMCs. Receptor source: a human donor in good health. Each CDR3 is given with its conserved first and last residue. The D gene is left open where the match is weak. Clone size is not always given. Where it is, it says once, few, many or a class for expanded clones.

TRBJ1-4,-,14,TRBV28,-,TGTGCCAGCGGGGGGACTGCAACTAATGAAAAACTGTTTTTT,CASGGTATNEKLFF
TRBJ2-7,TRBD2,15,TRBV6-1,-,TGTGCCAGCATTAGTAAGCGGGGAGACCCCAACGAGCAGTACTTC,CASISKRGDPNEQYF
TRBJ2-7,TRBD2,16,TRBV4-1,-,TGCGCCAGCAGCCAGGCCGGGACTAGCGCACACTACGAGCAGTACTTC,CASSQAGTSAHYEQYF
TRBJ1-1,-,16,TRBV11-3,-,TGTGCCAGCAGCTTGCCAGGGTATGTGACTGGCACTGAAGCTTTCTTT,CASSLPGYVTGTEAFF
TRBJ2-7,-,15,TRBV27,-,TGTGCCAGCAGTTTAAGTCTCTCTGACACCTACGAGCAGTACTTC,CASSLSLSDTYEQYF
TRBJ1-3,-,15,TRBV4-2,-,TGTGCCAGCAGCCAATTGCAGGGGTCTGGAAACACCATATATTTT,CASSQLQGSGNTIYF
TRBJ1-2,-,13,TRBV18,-,TGTGCCAGCTCACCACAGGGGAACTATGGCTACACCTTC,CASSPQGNYGYTF
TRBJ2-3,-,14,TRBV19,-,TGTGCCAGTAGTATAGCTCTCTCCACAGATACGCAGTATTTT,CASSIALSTDTQYF
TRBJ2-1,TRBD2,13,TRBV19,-,TGTGCCAGTAAGCGGGAGGGCCTCGATGAGCAGTTCTTC,CASKREGLDEQFF
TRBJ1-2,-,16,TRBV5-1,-,TGCGCCAGCAGCTTGTCCGGGCTCAGGGAAAACTATGGCTACACCTTC,CASSLSGLRENYGYTF
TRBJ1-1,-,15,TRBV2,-,TGTGCCAGCAGTCTCAGACGACAGGAGAACACTGAAGCTTTCTTT,CASSLRRQENTEAFF
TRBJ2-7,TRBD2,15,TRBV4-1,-,TGCGCCAGCAGCCAAGCCGGGACTAGCGGAGACGAGCAGTACTTC,CASSQAGTSGDEQYF
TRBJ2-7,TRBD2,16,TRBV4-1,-,TGCGCCAGCAGCCCCAGACTAGCGGGGGGCATCTACGAGCAGTACTTC,CASSPRLAGGIYEQYF
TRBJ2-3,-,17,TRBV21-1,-,TGTGCCACCGGTTTAGTAGATAGCGGGGGGACCACAGATACGCAGTATTTT,CATGLVDSGGTTDTQYF
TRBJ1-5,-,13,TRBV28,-,TGTGCCAGCAGTTTAGCCCCACTCGGGCCCCAGCATTTT,CASSLAPLGPQHF
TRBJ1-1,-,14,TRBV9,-,TGTGCCAGCAGCGTAGTCGGGGGTAACACTGAAGCTTTCTTT,CASSVVGGNTEAFF
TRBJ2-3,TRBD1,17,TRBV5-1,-,TGCGCCAGCAGCTCGGAAGGGACAGGGGGCACCACAGATACGCAGTATTTT,CASSSEGTGGTTDTQYF
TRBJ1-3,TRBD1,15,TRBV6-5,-,TGTGCCAGCAGAGGGACAGGACCGAGGGGAAACACCATATATTTT,CASRGTGPRGNTIYF
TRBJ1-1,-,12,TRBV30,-,TGTGCCTGGATTAGACTTATGACTGAAGCTTTCTTT,CAWIRLMTEAFF
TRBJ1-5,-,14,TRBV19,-,TGTGCCAGTGAAACAGGTGGCAGCAATCAGCCCCAGCATTTT,CASETGGSNQPQHF
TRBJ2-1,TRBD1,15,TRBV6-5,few,TGTGCCAGCAGTTACTCCCGGACAGGGATCAATGAGCAGTTCTTC,CASSYSRTGINEQFF
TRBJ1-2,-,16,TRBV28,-,TGTGCCAGCAGTCCCGCGAGCGCAGCGGCCACTTATGGCTACACCTTC,CASSPASAAATYGYTF
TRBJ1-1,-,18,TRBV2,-,TGTGCCAGCAGTGAAATCGCCACGACGCGGGGGATGAACACTGAAGCTTTCTTT,CASSEIATTRGMNTEAFF
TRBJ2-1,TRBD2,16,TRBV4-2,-,TGTGCCAGCAGCCAAGAACCGGGACTAGAATACAATGAGCAGTTCTTC,CASSQEPGLEYNEQFF
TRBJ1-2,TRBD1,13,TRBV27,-,TGTGCCAGCAGTTTGGCAGGGGGCAGTGGCTACACCTTC,CASSLAGGSGYTF
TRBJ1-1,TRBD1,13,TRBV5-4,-,TGTGCCAGCAGCCTCCAGGGGGGCACTGAAGCTTTCTTT,CASSLQGGTEAFF
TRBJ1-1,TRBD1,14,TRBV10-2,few,TGCGCCAGCAGTGAGTCAACAGGGGGAATGTGGGCTTTCTTT,CASSESTGGMWAFF
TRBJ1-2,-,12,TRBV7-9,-,TGTGCCAGCAAGGAGGGCACCTATGGCTACACCTTC,CASKEGTYGYTF
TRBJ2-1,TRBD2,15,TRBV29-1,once,TGCAGCGCTCCGTGGAGCGGGAGCTCCTACAATGAGCAGTTCTTC,CSAPWSGSSYNEQFF
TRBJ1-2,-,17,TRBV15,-,TGTGCCACCAGCAGAGATAACGGCAGGGGAATCGGCTATGGCTACACCTTC,CATSRDNGRGIGYGYTF
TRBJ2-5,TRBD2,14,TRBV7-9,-,TGTGCCAGCAGCTCGGGACTAGTCCGTGAGACCCAGTACTTC,CASSSGLVRETQYF
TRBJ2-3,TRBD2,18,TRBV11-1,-,TGTGCCAGCAGCCCCCGGTGGGGAGCGGGGGGTCGCACAGATACGCAGTATTTT,CASSPRWGAGGRTDTQYF
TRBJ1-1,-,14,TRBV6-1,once,TGTGCCAGCAGTGAAAGGTCGCAGGACACTGAAGCTTTCTTT,CASSERSQDTEAFF
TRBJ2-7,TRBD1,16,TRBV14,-,TGTGCCAGCAGCGATACGCTGGGACAGTTCTACTACGAGCAGTACTTC,CASSDTLGQFYYEQYF
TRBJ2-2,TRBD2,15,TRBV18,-,TGTGCCAGCTCACCGGGCGGGAGGTCGACCGGGGAGCTGTTTTTT,CASSPGGRSTGELFF
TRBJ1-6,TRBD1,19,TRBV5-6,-,TGTGCCAGCAGCATGCTCCGGGACAGGGCATCCTCCTATAATTCACCCCTCCACTTT,CASSMLRDRASSYNSPLHF
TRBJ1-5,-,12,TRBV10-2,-,TGCGCCAGCAGTGACGGGGTTCAGCCCCAGCATTTT,CASSDGVQPQHF
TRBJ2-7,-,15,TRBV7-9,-,TGTGCCAGCAGCTTAGATGATGAAGGGGATGCCGAGCAGTACTTC,CASSLDDEGDAEQYF
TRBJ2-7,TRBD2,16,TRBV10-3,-,TGTGCCATCAGTGAGTGGGGGGGAGGAGGGCCCTACGAGCAGTACTTC,CAISEWGGGGPYEQYF
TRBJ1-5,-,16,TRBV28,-,TGTGCCAGCAGCCCTTATCTCAGGTATAGCAATCAGCCCCAGCATTTT,CASSPYLRYSNQPQHF
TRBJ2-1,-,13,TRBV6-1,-,TGTGCCAGCAGTGCAGAGGGATACAATGAGCAGTTCTTC,CASSAEGYNEQFF
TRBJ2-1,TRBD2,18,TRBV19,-,TGTGCCAGTAGGCGAGGACTAGCGGGAGAGGATCGACACAATGAGCAGTTCTTC,CASRRGLAGEDRHNEQFF
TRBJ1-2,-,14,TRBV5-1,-,TGCGCCAGCAGCTTGCTGGACAGCGAGGATAGCTACACCTTC,CASSLLDSEDSYTF
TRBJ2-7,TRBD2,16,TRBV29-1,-,TGCAGCGTTGACGGGTTTCTAGCGGGCGCTCTCTACGAGCAGTACTTC,CSVDGFLAGALYEQYF
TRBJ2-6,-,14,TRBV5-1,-,TGCGCCACTAAGACAGACTCTGGGGCCAACGTCCTGACTTTC,CATKTDSGANVLTF
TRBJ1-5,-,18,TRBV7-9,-,TGTGCCAGCAGCTTAGTATCTTTGGGGGGTTCTAGCAATCAGCCCCAGCATTTT,CASSLVSLGGSSNQPQHF
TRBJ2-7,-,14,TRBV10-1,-,TGCGCCAGCAGTCGCACAGGCCCTTCCACCGAGCAGTACTTC,CASSRTGPSTEQYF
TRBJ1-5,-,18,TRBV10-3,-,TGTGCCATCAGTGAGTCGAAATTTACTTCCGGGGAGTATAAGCCCCAGCATTTT,CAISESKFTSGEYKPQHF
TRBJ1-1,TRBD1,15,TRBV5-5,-,TGTGCCAGCAGTCGCGGACAGGGGATGTGGACTGAAGCTTTCTTT,CASSRGQGMWTEAFF
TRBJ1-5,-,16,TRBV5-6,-,TGTGCCAGCAGCTCTCTCGGCAGGGCTAGCAATCAGCCCCAGCATTTT,CASSSLGRASNQPQHF